The entry below gives a single TCR beta chain sequence along with its context. The data are from a study of blood T cells in healthy people across ages. The authors ran a second PCR of about 6 to 11 cycles using a sample-barcoded 5' primer and a J-beta primer mix. A single record per CDR3 protein comes from TCRdb applying MiXCR to the 5' RACE reads. Of about 1.5 million distinct CDR3 sequences in the sample, approximately 43% were seen once. What was sequenced was blood. The clonotype was recovered from a woman aged 18-29 years in good health.

CDR3 DNA sequence: TGTGCCAGCAGTGAACAGGGGACTGGAAACACCATATATTTT. Translation gives CASSEQGTGNTIYF. The chain recombines TRBV12-3 or TRBV12-4 with TRBJ1-3; TRBD1 matches at 7 bases. V was clipped by 5 bases and J by 2 bases; unmatched bases: 3. The CDR3 covers 14 residues.